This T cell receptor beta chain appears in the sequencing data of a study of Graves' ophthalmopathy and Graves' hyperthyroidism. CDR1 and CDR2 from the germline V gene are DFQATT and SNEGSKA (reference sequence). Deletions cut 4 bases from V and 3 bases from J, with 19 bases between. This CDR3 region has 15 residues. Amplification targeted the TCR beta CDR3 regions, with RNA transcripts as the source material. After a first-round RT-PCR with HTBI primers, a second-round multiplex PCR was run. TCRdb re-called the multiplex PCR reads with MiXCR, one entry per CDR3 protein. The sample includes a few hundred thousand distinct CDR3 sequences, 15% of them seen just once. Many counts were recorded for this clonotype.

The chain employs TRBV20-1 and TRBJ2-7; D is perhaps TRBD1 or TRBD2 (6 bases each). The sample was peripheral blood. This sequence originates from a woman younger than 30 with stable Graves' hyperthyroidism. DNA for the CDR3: TGCAGTGCTACAGGGGTTGCGGGGAAAGTCTACGAGCAGTACTTC. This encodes CSATGVAGKVYEQYF.